This T cell receptor beta chain is from a study of cytomegalovirus exposure and HLA in healthy donors. Findings and limits, study-wide: CMV antigen specificity was confirmed in vitro for a few CMV-associated chains.

Germline trimming cut 3 bases from V and 9 bases from J; bases unmatched to any gene: 6. Germline V gene sequence: CDR1 SGHNT, CDR2 YYREEE (reference sequence). This CDR3 has 12 amino acids. Some clones are missing from TCRdb's copy, which holds only in-frame ones; the method was immunoSEQ multiplex PCR. The sample has under 140,000 clones, roughly 89% seen once; the top ten hold over 1.5%. The approximately 120-subject validation cohort, separate from the approximately 670-subject first cohort, included the donors. As concerns this clone: Its antigen is still unknown.

V gene TRBV5-4 combines with J gene TRBJ2-7; TRBD2 aligns across 7 bases. The sequence derives from a young woman in good health and CMV-seronegative. Sequencing was done on a sample of PBMCs. CDR3 in amino acids: CASSSGGLGQYF. CDR3 in DNA: TGTGCCAGCAGCTCGGGAGGCCTGGGGCAGTACTTC.